This T cell receptor (beta chain) was recovered during a study of blood T cell repertoires in COVID-19. Study background: Sites across the United States, Italy and Spain contributed samples from acute and convalescent COVID-19. Sources were T cells, B-cell-depleted T cells, or PBMCs; the material itself was cDNA or gDNA.

V shed 6 bases and J shed 5 bases, with 10 bases lying between them. The CDR3 covers 12 residues. Germline V lookup: CDR1 LGHDT, CDR2 YNNKEL (reference sequence). As handled by the study authors: Estimation of nucleated cell counts was performed using reference gene primer amplification. The repertoire was sequenced with immunoSEQ multiplex PCR; TCRdb's copy has only in-frame clones and lacks some. The V and J calls and clone size come from that table; D and trimming were worked out from the DNA. Of about 220,000 clones in the sample, about nine tenths were seen once. V gene TRBV3-1 (or the pseudogene TRBV3-2) combines with J gene TRBJ1-2, with a possible D match to TRBD1 (6 bases). This TCR came from a man between 35 and 55 years old with acute or convalescent COVID-19. Sequenced sample: peripheral blood. The CDR3 DNA reads as TGTGCCAGCAGTAACAGGGTTTATGGCTACACCTTC. Translated, it gives CASSNRVYGYTF.